This is a list of T cell receptor beta chains from one sample in a study of monozygotic twins with cystic fibrosis. Here immunoSEQ multiplex PCR was the method, and the copy in TCRdb shows in-frame clones only, minus some. In the table there are tens of thousands of clones, about 85% of which are singletons. The sample consisted of blood. The receptors derive from a girl aged 2-10 years with cystic fibrosis. The CDR3 runs from the conserved cysteine through the conserved F or W. A D gene is named only where the DNA matches it firmly. Rows give clone size only sometimes, using once, few, many, or a class for an expanded clone.

>TRBV14|16|NA|TRBJ2-3|NA
CASSHRRREVTDTQYF
TGTGCCAGCAGCCACCGAAGGAGGGAGGTCACAGATACGCAGTATTTT
>TRBV30|16|NA|TRBJ2-1|NA
CAWSVTGASSYNEQFF
TGTGCCTGGAGTGTAACGGGGGCGAGCTCCTACAATGAGCAGTTCTTC
>TRBV19|17|NA|TRBJ1-6|NA
CASSITGRTSHNSPLHF
TGTGCCAGTAGTATAACCGGCCGGACCTCCCACAATTCACCCCTCCACTTT
>TRBV5-1|14|NA|TRBJ1-2|TRBD1
CASSPDRRNYGYTF
TGCGCCAGCAGCCCGGACAGGCGCAACTATGGCTACACCTTC
>TRBV5-1|14|once|TRBJ1-2|NA
CASSWDTGLGGYTF
TGCGCCAGCAGCTGGGACACAGGGCTGGGTGGCTACACCTTC
>TRBV27|14|NA|TRBJ1-1|TRBD1
CASRARQGWTEAFF
TGTGCCAGCAGGGCTCGACAGGGGTGGACTGAAGCTTTCTTT
>TRBV2|15|NA|TRBJ2-5|TRBD2
CASSPGLAEQETQYF
TGTGCCAGCAGCCCCGGACTAGCGGAGCAAGAGACCCAGTACTTC
>TRBV18|14|NA|TRBJ1-1|NA
CASSPLTGRTEAFF
TGTGCCAGCTCACCTTTAACAGGACGGACTGAAGCTTTCTTT
>TRBV6-6|16|NA|TRBJ2-7|TRBD1
CASSYSFATGAYEQYF
TGTGCCAGCAGTTACTCCTTTGCGACAGGGGCTTACGAGCAGTACTTC
>TRBV28|15|NA|TRBJ2-7|TRBD2
CASSLGTSGSYEQYF
TGTGCCAGCAGCCTAGGGACTAGCGGGAGCTACGAGCAGTACTTC
>TRBV29-1|14|NA|TRBJ2-7|TRBD1
CSVGLRTGAREQYF
TGCAGCGTTGGACTTCGGACAGGGGCGAGGGAGCAGTACTTC
>TRBV10-3|16|NA|TRBJ2-3|NA
CAISERSERGTDTQYF
TGTGCCATCAGTGAACGGAGCGAGAGAGGCACAGATACGCAGTATTTT
>TRBV9|16|once|TRBJ2-2|TRBD2
CASSVADPGGVGELFF
TGTGCCAGCAGCGTAGCCGATCCGGGGGGGGTCGGGGAGCTGTTTTTT
>TRBV7-9|15|NA|TRBJ2-3|TRBD2
CASSLVLAGWNTQYF
TGTGCCAGCAGCTTAGTGTTAGCGGGTTGGAATACGCAGTATTTT
>TRBV5-1|18|NA|TRBJ2-7|TRBD2
CASSITGTSGRSSYEQYF
TGCGCCAGCAGCATAACCGGGACTAGCGGGAGATCCTCCTACGAGCAGTACTTC
>TRBV19|15|NA|TRBJ2-1|TRBD2
CASSILRGSGNEQFF
TGTGCCAGTAGTATTTTACGCGGGAGTGGCAATGAGCAGTTCTTC
>TRBV11-2|14|NA|TRBJ1-1|NA
CASSLILINTEAFF
TGTGCCAGCAGCTTAATCTTGATTAACACTGAAGCTTTCTTT
>TRBV29-1|11|NA|TRBJ2-7|NA
CSVEETYEQYF
TGCAGCGTTGAAGAAACCTACGAGCAGTACTTC
>TRBV10-1|17|NA|TRBJ2-2|TRBD2
CASSEPGLAVNTGELFF
TGCGCCAGCAGTGAGCCGGGACTAGCGGTGAACACCGGGGAGCTGTTTTTT
>TRBV4-1|12|few|TRBJ1-5|NA
CASSHPGQPQHF
TGCGCCAGCAGTCATCCCGGTCAGCCCCAGCATTTT
>TRBV7-8|14|once|TRBJ2-7|NA
CASSLLQGAYEQYF
TGTGCCAGCAGCTTACTCCAGGGCGCCTACGAGCAGTACTTC
>TRBV11-3|15|NA|TRBJ2-1|TRBD2
CASSQRLALYNEQFF
TGTGCCAGCAGCCAAAGACTAGCGCTTTACAATGAGCAGTTCTTC
>TRBV6-1|13|NA|TRBJ1-4|NA
CASSAGAVEKLFF
TGTGCCAGCAGTGCAGGGGCTGTTGAAAAACTGTTTTTT
>TRBV5-1|15|NA|TRBJ1-5|NA
CASRVSVDSNQPQHF
TGCGCCAGCAGGGTGTCAGTTGATAGCAATCAGCCCCAGCATTTT
>TRBV4-1|14|NA|TRBJ1-1|NA
CASSQVTDDTEAFF
TGCGCCAGCAGCCAAGTGACAGATGACACTGAAGCTTTCTTT
>TRBV28|14|NA|TRBJ2-7|NA
CASSFRRRSYEQYF
TGTGCCAGCAGTTTCCGACGCCGCTCCTACGAGCAGTACTTC
>TRBV7-2|13|NA|TRBJ2-2|NA
CASSLLETGELFF
TGTGCCAGCAGCTTATTGGAGACCGGGGAGCTGTTTTTT
>TRBV6-5|13|NA|TRBJ1-5|TRBD1
CASRGQGGQPQHF
TGTGCCAGCAGGGGACAGGGTGGACAGCCCCAGCATTTT
>TRBV27|14|NA|TRBJ2-5|NA
CASSFIGSGETQYF
TGTGCCAGCAGTTTTATCGGGTCGGGGGAGACCCAGTACTTC
>TRBV7-8|14|NA|TRBJ2-3|NA
CASSPGRTTDTQYF
TGTGCCAGCAGCCCAGGGAGGACCACAGATACGCAGTATTTT
>TRBV19|13|once|TRBJ2-3|NA
CASSIVGTDTQYF
TGTGCCAGTAGTATAGTAGGGACAGATACGCAGTATTTT
>TRBV5-6|14|NA|TRBJ2-7|TRBD1
CASSPGTGGFEQYF
TGTGCCAGCAGCCCCGGGACAGGGGGCTTTGAGCAGTACTTC